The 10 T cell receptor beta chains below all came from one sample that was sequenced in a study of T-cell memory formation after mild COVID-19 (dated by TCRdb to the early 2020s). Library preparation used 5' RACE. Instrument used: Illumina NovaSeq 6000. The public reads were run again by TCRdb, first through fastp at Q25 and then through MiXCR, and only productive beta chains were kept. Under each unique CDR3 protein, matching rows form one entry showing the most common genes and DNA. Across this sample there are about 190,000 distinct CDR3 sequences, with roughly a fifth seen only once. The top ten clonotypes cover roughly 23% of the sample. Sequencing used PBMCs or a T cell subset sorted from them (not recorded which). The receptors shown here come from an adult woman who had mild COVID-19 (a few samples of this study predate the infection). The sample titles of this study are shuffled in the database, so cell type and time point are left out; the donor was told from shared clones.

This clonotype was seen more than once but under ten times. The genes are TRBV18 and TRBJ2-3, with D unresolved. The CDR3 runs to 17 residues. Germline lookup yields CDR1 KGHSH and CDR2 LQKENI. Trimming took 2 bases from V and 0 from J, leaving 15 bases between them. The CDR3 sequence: CASSPNPAGSSTDTQYF. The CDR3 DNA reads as TGTGCCAGCTCACCAAACCCCGCCGGGTCGAGCACAGATACGCAGTATTTT.

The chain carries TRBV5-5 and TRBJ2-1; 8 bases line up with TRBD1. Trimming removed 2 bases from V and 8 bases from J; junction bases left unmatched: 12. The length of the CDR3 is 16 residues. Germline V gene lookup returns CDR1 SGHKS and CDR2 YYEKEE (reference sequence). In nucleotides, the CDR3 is TGTGCCAGCAGCTTTCTCGGACAGGGTCAAGGGTATGAGCAGTTCTTC. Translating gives CASSFLGQGQGYEQFF.

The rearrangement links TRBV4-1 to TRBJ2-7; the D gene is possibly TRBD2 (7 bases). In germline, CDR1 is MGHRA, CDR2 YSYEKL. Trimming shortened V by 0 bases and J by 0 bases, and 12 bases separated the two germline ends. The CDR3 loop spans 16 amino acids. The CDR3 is CASSQDSGGLSYEQYF. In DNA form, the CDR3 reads TGCGCCAGCAGCCAAGATTCGGGGGGCCTCTCCTACGAGCAGTACTTC.

The CDR3 reads CASSRTSGASYEQYF. DNA for the CDR3: TGTGCCAGCAGTAGGACTAGCGGGGCTTCCTACGAGCAGTACTTC. V gene TRBV6-5 combines with J gene TRBJ2-7; 12 nucleotides match TRBD2. This CDR3 has 15 residues. Germline-derived CDR1 and CDR2 are MNHEY and SVGAGI. With V trimmed by 5 bases and J by 1 base, 3 bases remained unmatched.

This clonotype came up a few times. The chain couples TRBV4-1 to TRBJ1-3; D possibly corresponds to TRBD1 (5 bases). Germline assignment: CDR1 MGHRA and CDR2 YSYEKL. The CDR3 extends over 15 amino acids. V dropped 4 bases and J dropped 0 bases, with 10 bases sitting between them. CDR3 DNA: TGCGCCAGCAGCCGGGGGGGAAGCTCTGGAAACACCATATATTTT. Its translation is CASSRGGSSGNTIYF.

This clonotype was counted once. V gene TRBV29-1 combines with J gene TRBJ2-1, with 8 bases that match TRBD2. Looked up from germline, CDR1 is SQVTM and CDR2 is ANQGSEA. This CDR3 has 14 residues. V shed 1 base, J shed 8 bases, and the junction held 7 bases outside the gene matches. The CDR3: CSVEGREGRDEQFF. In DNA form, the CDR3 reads TGCAGCGTTGAAGGTCGGGAGGGCCGGGATGAGCAGTTCTTC.

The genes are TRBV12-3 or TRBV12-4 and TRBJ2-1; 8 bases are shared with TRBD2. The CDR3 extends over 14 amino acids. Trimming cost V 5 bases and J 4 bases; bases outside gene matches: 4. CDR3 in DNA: TGTGCCAGCAGTAGGTTAGCGGGATACAATGAGCAGTTCTTC. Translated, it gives CASSRLAGYNEQFF.

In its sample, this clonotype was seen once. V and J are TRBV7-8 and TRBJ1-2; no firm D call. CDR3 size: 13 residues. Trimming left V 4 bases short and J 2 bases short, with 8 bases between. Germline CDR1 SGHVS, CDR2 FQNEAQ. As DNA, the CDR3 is TGTGCCAGCAGCTCGGACGGGAACTATGGCTACACCTTC. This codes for CASSSDGNYGYTF.

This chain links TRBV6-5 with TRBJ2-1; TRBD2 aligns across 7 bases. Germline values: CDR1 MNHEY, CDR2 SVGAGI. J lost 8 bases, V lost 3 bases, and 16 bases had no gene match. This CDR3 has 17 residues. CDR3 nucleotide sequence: TGTGCCAGCAGTTATACAGGAGCAAGGGAGGGCCCTGATGAGCAGTTCTTC. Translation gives CASSYTGAREGPDEQFF.

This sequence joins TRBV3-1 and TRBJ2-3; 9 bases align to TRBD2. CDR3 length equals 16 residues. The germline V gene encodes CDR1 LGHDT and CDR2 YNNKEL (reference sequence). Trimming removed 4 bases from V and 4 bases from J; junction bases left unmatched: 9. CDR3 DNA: TGTGCCAGCAGCCCCACGGGCGGGGGGGCTTCAGATACGCAGTATTTT. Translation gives CASSPTGGGASDTQYF.